This note documents a single T cell receptor (beta chain) sequence. In the PCR, 60 Vbeta and 13 Jbeta primers were used. Clones were sequenced by immunoSEQ multiplex PCR, and TCRdb holds only the in-frame ones, with some missing. This sample yields some 95,000 clones, of which around four fifths are seen a single time; about 7% belongs to the top ten. Germline-derived CDR1 and CDR2 are GTSNPN and SVGIG (reference sequence). V trimming: 0 bases; J trimming: 7 bases; junction bases outside the gene matches: 7. This CDR3 is 14 amino acids long. The data derive from a study of cytomegalovirus exposure and HLA in healthy donors.

What was sequenced was PBMCs. This chain joins TRBV30 and TRBJ1-1; the match to TRBD1 covers 8 bases. The receptor's source is a man in his fifties or sixties in good health and CMV-seropositive. This chain's CDR3 is CAWSVGATGGEAFF. The CDR3 bases are TGTGCCTGGAGTGTAGGGGCTACAGGGGGTGAAGCTTTCTTT.